This is a list of T cell receptor beta chains from one sample in a study of blood T cell repertoires in COVID-19. Here immunoSEQ multiplex PCR was the method, and the copy in TCRdb shows in-frame clones only, minus some. Altogether more than 200,000 clones are present, 84% being singletons, with the ten largest covering 10%. Material: peripheral blood. These receptors came from an elderly woman with COVID-19, enrolled during active disease. The CDR3 runs from the conserved cysteine through the conserved F or W.

v_call: TRBV5-1; cdr3_aa: CASSLNGRGSGNTIYF
v_call: TRBV6-2/TRBV6-3; cdr3_aa: CASSSGTGVYGYTF
v_call: TRBV30; cdr3_aa: CAWSPQTVKETQYF
v_call: TRBV19; cdr3_aa: CASRTGANQPQHF
v_call: TRBV5-8; cdr3_aa: CASSWGGQGFYEQYF
v_call: TRBV5-1; cdr3_aa: CASSLERGSYEQYF
v_call: TRBV7-2; cdr3_aa: CASSFHASGGTDTQYF
v_call: TRBV5-6; cdr3_aa: CASSNSRPMNTEAFF
v_call: TRBV5-5; cdr3_aa: CASSLYLTGGLNTEAFF
v_call: TRBV19; cdr3_aa: CASSPGTGSPQETQYF
v_call: TRBV4-3; cdr3_aa: CASSQVLWTGAFSPLHF
v_call: TRBV2; cdr3_aa: CASRAGTGGYGYTF
v_call: TRBV18; cdr3_aa: CASSPWRDTEAFF
v_call: TRBV19; cdr3_aa: CAGGKTGLGSGANVLTF
v_call: TRBV10-3; cdr3_aa: CAISEAGGLNTGELFF
v_call: TRBV2; cdr3_aa: CASSAGQANYEQYF
v_call: TRBV28; cdr3_aa: CASSPPGTGGKQPQHF
v_call: TRBV18; cdr3_aa: CASSPMTGTNTEAFF
v_call: TRBV30; cdr3_aa: CAWISGGASVGELFF
v_call: TRBV28; cdr3_aa: CASSLGQGQFTSYGYTF
v_call: TRBV30; cdr3_aa: CACPGQGAPDYGYTF
v_call: TRBV5-1; cdr3_aa: CASSLDLYNSPLHF
v_call: TRBV28; cdr3_aa: CASSLSRQETQYF
v_call: TRBV28; cdr3_aa: CASSLLGQGMGNEQFF
v_call: TRBV5-1; cdr3_aa: CASSSTGAFSGNTIYF
v_call: TRBV11-1; cdr3_aa: CASGPQGSYNEQFF
v_call: TRBV7-2; cdr3_aa: CASSLRANQPQHF
v_call: TRBV19; cdr3_aa: CASNGGLRTPQHF
v_call: TRBV6-5; cdr3_aa: CASSYAGPANYGYTF
v_call: TRBV6-5; cdr3_aa: CASSYSTSASYEQYF
v_call: TRBV2; cdr3_aa: CASSVGAMNTEAFF
v_call: TRBV6-5; cdr3_aa: CASSRPGREAYGYTF
v_call: TRBV6-5; cdr3_aa: CATLYIREQFF
v_call: TRBV4-2; cdr3_aa: CASSQEAGFGQPQHF
v_call: TRBV10-3; cdr3_aa: CAISSRTGSNSGNTIYF
v_call: TRBV7-8; cdr3_aa: CASSVVREGDQETQYF
v_call: TRBV6-1; cdr3_aa: CASSDTGGLNYGYTF
v_call: TRBV11-2; cdr3_aa: CASSSAGGSGNTIYF
v_call: TRBV25-1; cdr3_aa: CASSSQETQYF
v_call: TRBV19; cdr3_aa: CASSRGGSLQETQYF
v_call: TRBV11-1; cdr3_aa: CASTNTGGAGANVLTF
v_call: TRBV28; cdr3_aa: CASSFSGGAGGYF
v_call: TRBV27; cdr3_aa: CASRREGSYNSPLHF
v_call: TRBV7-3; cdr3_aa: CASSPQGTDTQYF
v_call: TRBV18; cdr3_aa: CASSPVQGAPNGYTF
v_call: TRBV11-1; cdr3_aa: CASSPYPGGNYGYTF
v_call: TRBV29-1; cdr3_aa: CSVPRRGYWNEQFF
v_call: TRBV5-1; cdr3_aa: CASSKGPDTGELFF
v_call: TRBV3-1/TRBV3-2; cdr3_aa: CASGIETQYF